This T cell receptor beta chain derives from a study of cytomegalovirus exposure and HLA in healthy donors. Study-wide background: HLA-typed donors contributed around 82 million unique TCRs, which were held in an early data release. Regarding the study as a whole: Reported results showed that the classifier diagnosed cytomegalovirus status with high specificity and sensitivity. In a later analysis, V- and J-gene trimming of beta chains associated with a DCLRE1C missense variant, replicated independently. Some V segments (TRBV6-2 and TRBV6-3 among them) were excluded as indistinguishable.

This PCR relied on a set of 60 Vbeta primers and 13 Jbeta primers. TCRdb keeps only in-frame clones here, not all; method: immunoSEQ multiplex PCR. The sample yields 130,000 or so clones, roughly 9.6% seen once. This clone appeared a few times. What it recognizes is unknown. Per the germline V gene, CDR1 is SEHNR and CDR2 is FQNEAQ (reference sequence). V was pared by 5 bases and J by 9 bases, with 8 bases between. The CDR3 runs to 12 residues. The receptor's source is a woman between 35 and 50 years old in good health and CMV-seropositive. The sample comprised PBMCs. V and J are TRBV7-9 and TRBJ1-6, with no clear D. The CDR3 nucleotides read TGTGCCAGCAGCACCAGGTTTTCACCCCTCCACTTT. It codes for CASSTRFSPLHF. The full variable domain, its missing parts supplied by reference TRBV7-9 and TRBJ1-6, is DTGVSQNPRHKITKRGQNVTFRCDPISEHNRLYWYRQTLGQGPEFLTYFQNEAQLEKSRLLSDRFSAERPKGSFSTLEIQRTEQGDSAMYLCASSTRFSPLHFGNGTRLTVT.